This TCR beta chain came from a study of long-term antiretroviral therapy in people with HIV. The study's findings and limits: Older ART regimens were possibly in use when the blood was collected between about 2003 and 2017.

Assay version v3.0 of immunoSEQ was used, and it was run at survey level. Sequencing was designed to cover about 35,000-50,000 T-cell genomes in each sample. Method: immunoSEQ multiplex PCR; TCRdb's copy keeps in-frame clones and lacks some. The table shows about 28,000 clones, with more than 70% occurring only once. This clone was counted a single time. Its antigen is not known. V gave up 2 bases and J gave up 9 bases; unmatched junction bases: 17. There are 18 residues in the CDR3. Germline V gene lookup returns CDR1 MGHRA and CDR2 YSYEKL. The chain links TRBV4-1 to TRBJ2-3, with TRBD2 matching 10 bases. This sequence originates from a young woman with HIV. The sequencing used unsorted PBMCs, collected 0.8 years after starting antiretroviral therapy. The CDR3 sequence: CASSQSREVLAGASTQYF. CDR3 coding DNA: TGCGCCAGCAGCCAAAGTAGAGAGGTTCTAGCGGGGGCCTCGACGCAGTATTTT.